This T cell receptor beta chain was captured by sequencing in a study of CD4 and CD8 cells across lung adenocarcinoma regions. Localized lung adenocarcinoma, a non-small cell lung cancer, affected the donors. TCRdb recomputed calls from the PCR reads with MiXCR, one row per CDR3 protein. The repertoire holds about 25,000 distinct CDR3 sequences, with over 45% as singletons. J lost 6 bases, V lost 3 bases, and 10 bases had no gene match. CDR3 length equals 16 residues. Germline loops: CDR1 MGHRA, CDR2 YSYEKL. Specimen: CD8+ T cells from the center of a lung tumor. This sequence joins TRBV4-1 and TRBJ2-5, with 10 nucleotides matching TRBD1. The source is a male donor with lung adenocarcinoma. The CD4 and CD8 labels of this study may be unreliable. The CDR3 spells CASSQSAGTGEQTQYF. DNA of the CDR3: TGCGCCAGCAGCCAGTCTGCCGGGACAGGGGAACAGACCCAGTACTTC.